The 20 T cell receptor beta chains below all came from one sample that was sequenced in a study of tumor-infiltrating lymphocytes in primary liver carcinoma. TCR beta cDNA was reverse-transcribed from about 500 ng of total RNA. The reaction used a constant-region primer and ProtoScript II reverse transcriptase. Generation of the TCR beta libraries relied on three nested multiplex PCR rounds using slightly modified ARM-PCR. The first two PCR rounds used TRBV1-TRBV30 forward primers with a C-beta reverse primer, roughly 10 cycles each. TCRdb re-derived calls from the multiplex PCR reads in MiXCR, one entry per CDR3 protein. The data show about 320,000 distinct CDR3 sequences, about 60% seen once. Unsorted whole blood supplied the blood RNA, and germline DNA was isolated too. Material: peripheral blood. These receptors were taken from a man aged 35 to 55 with primary liver carcinoma and hepatitis B virus infection.

This clonotype occurred many times. The J gene is TRBJ1-2, the V gene TRBV4-1; a weak D match, TRBD1 (5 bases). This CDR3 is built from 12 residues. The germline CDR1 and CDR2 sequences are MGHRA and YSYEKL. V shed 0 bases and J shed 8 bases, with 7 bases lying between them. DNA of the CDR3: TGCGCCAGCAGCCAAGACAGGGTCGGCTACACCTTC. This sequence encodes CASSQDRVGYTF.

About this clonotype: Because it lacks the conserved phenylalanine or tryptophan at the end, this CDR3 is likely a read error. CDR3 DNA: TGTGCCAGCAGTTACGACAGCTATCATCCCCAGCATCTT. This sequence encodes CASSYDSYHPQHL. The chain employs TRBV6-2 or TRBV6-3 and TRBJ1-5; a possible D gene is TRBD1 (5 bases). CDR3 length equals 13 residues. In germline, CDR1 is MNHEY, CDR2 SVGEGT.

Note on this clonotype: This sequence may be a read error, since a much larger clone differs from it by one base. The rearrangement joins TRBV29-1 to TRBJ2-2; 9 nucleotides match TRBD1. The CDR3 has 14 residues. Germline CDR1 is SQVTM and CDR2 is ANQGSEA. This CDR3 reads CSVPGTGSTRELFF. CDR3 nucleotides: TGCAGCGTCCCCGGGACAGGGAGCACCCGGGAGCTGTTTTTT.

Comment on this clonotype: Being one base from a much bigger clone, this may be a read error. The genes are TRBV6-6 and TRBJ2-5, with TRBD2 matching 7 bases. Germline CDR1 reads MNHNY; CDR2 reads SVGAGI (reference sequence). The CDR3 has 12 residues. In DNA, the CDR3 is TGTACCAGCAGTGGACTAGAAGAGACCCAGTACTTC. Translation gives CTSSGLEETQYF.

Points on this clonotype: A read error may produce the germline difference seen at one junction end. The chain joins TRBV5-6 to TRBJ2-7; 7 bases are shared with TRBD2. CDR1 and CDR2 from the germline V gene are SGHDT and YYEEEE. The CDR3 covers 15 residues. The CDR3: CASILKRGSSYEQYF. DNA for the CDR3: TGTGCCAGCATCTTGAAGCGCGGGAGTTCCTACGAGCAGTACTTC.

This clonotype came up many times. The J gene is TRBJ2-2, the V gene TRBV29-1; 7 bases agree with TRBD1. This CDR3 has 14 amino acids. V lost 7 bases to trimming and J lost 2 bases; unmatched junction nucleotides: 7. Per germline, CDR1 SQVTM and CDR2 ANQGSEA. The CDR3 sequence: CSARQGPNTGELFF. CDR3 nucleotide sequence: TGCAGCGCCCGACAGGGCCCTAACACCGGGGAGCTGTTTTTT.

Regarding this clonotype: A much larger clone lies one base from this, so it may be a read error. The CDR3 DNA follows: TGTGCCAGCAGTTACAGGGCCAATCTCTACAATGAGCAGTTCTTC. It codes for CASSYRANLYNEQFF. The V and J genes are TRBV6-5 and TRBJ2-1, with no clear D. The CDR3 has 15 amino acids. With 2 bases removed from V and 3 bases from J, the gap between germline ends came to 11 bases. The germline V gene has CDR1 MNHEY and CDR2 SVGAGI.

This clonotype was detected ten times or more. The V call is TRBV4-1, the J call TRBJ2-5; 15 nucleotides line up with TRBD2. CDR3 length: 17 residues. V dropped 2 bases and J dropped 5; count of bases not matched to a gene: 6. Per the germline V gene, CDR1 is MGHRA and CDR2 is YSYEKL. The CDR3 DNA sequence: TGCGCCAGCAGCCAAACGACCGGGACTAGCGGGAGGGAGACCCAGTACTTC. Translating gives CASSQTTGTSGRETQYF.

The rearrangement joins TRBV6-2 or TRBV6-3 to TRBJ2-2, with 9 bases matching TRBD2. Trimming cost V 8 bases and J 6 bases; bases outside gene matches: 13. CDR1 MNHEY and CDR2 SVGEGT come from the germline V gene. The CDR3 spans 16 residues. The CDR3 bases are TGTGCCAGCGGGTCTTTTGGTAGCGGGAGACCCGGGGAGCTGTTTTTT. Protein: CASGSFGSGRPGELFF.

This clonotype appeared a single time. A read error may produce the germline difference seen at one junction end. This chain uses TRBV6-2 or TRBV6-3 with TRBJ2-5; D unresolved. The CDR3 has 11 residues. Germline V gene sequence: CDR1 MNHEY, CDR2 SVGEGT. The CDR3 nucleotides are TGTGCCAGCTGTTACTCCGAGACCCAGTACTTC. Its translation: CASCYSETQYF.

This clonotype came up a few times. CDR3 coding DNA: TGTGCCTGTACTAGCGGGATCTACGAGCAGTACTTC. Encoded protein: CACTSGIYEQYF. The chain recombines TRBV30 with TRBJ2-7; 10 nucleotides match TRBD2. This CDR3 is built from 12 residues. V trimming: 6 bases; J trimming: 3 bases; junction bases outside the gene matches: 2. In germline, CDR1 is GTSNPN, CDR2 SVGIG (reference sequence).

This chain links TRBV29-1 with TRBJ1-3, with 10 nucleotides matching TRBD1. The CDR3 is made up of 12 amino acids. The V gene's germline CDR1 is SQVTM and CDR2 ANQGSEA. V trimming: 7 bases; J trimming: 11 bases; junction bases outside the gene matches: 8. The CDR3 here is CSAGTGVDAIYF. CDR3 DNA sequence: TGCAGCGCTGGGACAGGGGTGGACGCCATATATTTT. The complete variable domain, with remaining parts taken from reference TRBV29-1 and TRBJ1-3, reads SAVISQKPSRDICQRGTSLTIQCQVDSQVTMMFWYRQQPGQSLTLIATANQGSEATYESGFVIDKFPISRPNLTFSTLTVSNMSPEDSSIYLCSAGTGVDAIYFGEGSWLTVV.

This chain uses TRBV4-1 with TRBJ2-5; 12 bases line up with TRBD1. Germline V gene data show CDR1 as MGHRA and CDR2 as YSYEKL. This CDR3 is 16 amino acids long. V gave up 0 bases and J gave up 5 bases; unmatched junction bases: 4. As DNA, the CDR3 is TGCGCCAGCAGCCAAGATAGGGGGACAGGGGGCGAGACCCAGTACTTC. It is translated as CASSQDRGTGGETQYF.

In the case of this clonotype: This could be a read error, since a much larger clone is one nucleotide away. CDR3 coding DNA: TGTGCCAGCAGCTCGGACAGGTTCTTCGAGCAGTACTTC. Its protein is CASSSDRFFEQYF. The rearrangement uses TRBV11-2 and TRBJ2-7; 7 bases fit TRBD1. The CDR3 is 13 amino acids. Losses at the gene ends were 4 bases for V and 6 bases for J; bases not matched to a gene: 6. Germline values: CDR1 SGHAT, CDR2 FQNNGV.

The genes are TRBV9 and TRBJ2-1; 7 nucleotides match TRBD2. Germline loops: CDR1 SGDLS, CDR2 YYNGEE. The CDR3 has 16 amino acids. Losses at the gene ends were 3 bases for V and 7 bases for J; bases not matched to a gene: 13. CDR3 sequence reads: CASSALGLAVINEQFF. CDR3 sequence (DNA): TGTGCCAGCAGCGCCTTAGGGCTAGCGGTGATAAATGAGCAGTTCTTC.

A note on this clonotype: The junction does not match germline at one end; this may be a read error. The chain links TRBV29-1 to TRBJ1-2; TRBD1 matches 9 bases. CDR3 length: 14 residues. The germline V gene has CDR1 SQVTM and CDR2 ANQGSEA. CDR3 bases: TGCCGCGTTGACATGGACAGGGGCTACACTGGCTACACCTTC. This gives the protein CRVDMDRGYTGYTF.

As DNA, the CDR3 is TGTGCCAGCAGCGCGGGACAGGGGTTCGCCAAGACCCAGTACTTC. Protein: CASSAGQGFAKTQYF. This chain joins TRBV5-6 and TRBJ2-5; TRBD1 aligns across 10 bases. The J segment lost 6 bases and the V segment lost 4 bases, leaving 9 bases of the junction unmatched. CDR3 length: 15 residues. Germline V gene lookup returns CDR1 SGHDT and CDR2 YYEEEE.

Worth noting for this clonotype: The CDR3 end shows no conserved phenylalanine or tryptophan, and so a read error is likely. This chain links TRBV6-1 with TRBJ1-5, with 8 bases that match TRBD1. The germline CDR1 and CDR2 sequences are MNHNS and SASEGT. The CDR3 is 15 amino acids. Here the CDR3 reads CAGSALTGANQPQHL. In nucleotides, the CDR3 is TGTGCCGGCAGTGCACTGACAGGGGCTAATCAGCCCCAGCATCTT.

With regard to this clonotype: A junction end diverges from the germline sequence, so it may reflect a read error. This chain links TRBV11-2 with TRBJ2-7, with D maybe TRBD2 (6 bases). The CDR3 consists of 14 residues. Germline CDR1 is SGHAT and CDR2 is FQNNGV. CDR3 sequence: CAISAGTEYYEQYF. The CDR3 DNA reads as TGTGCCATCAGCGCGGGGACGGAGTACTACGAGCAGTACTTC. Together with reference TRBV11-2 and TRBJ2-7, the CDR3 gives the full variable domain: EAGVAQSPRYKIIEKRQSVAFWCNPISGHATLYWYQQILGQGPKLLIQFQNNGVVDDSQLPKDRFSAERLKGVDSTLKIQPAKLEDSAVYLCAISAGTEYYEQYFGPGTRLTVT.

Regarding this clonotype: With a much larger clone just one base away, this may be a read error. The chain couples TRBV6-5 to TRBJ2-5; D uncertain. Germline CDR1 reads MNHEY; CDR2 reads SVGAGI. The CDR3 is 14 amino acids. In nucleotides, the CDR3 is TGTGCCAGCAGTTACTCGAACTTGCCGGAGATCCAGTACTTC. Its protein is CASSYSNLPEIQYF.